These 13 T cell receptor beta chains originate from one sample sequenced in a study of regulatory T cells in long-lasting Graves disease. HTBI primers from iRepertoire and Arm-PCR of CDR3 regions yielded the TCR beta libraries. Using its own MiXCR run on the multiplex PCR reads, TCRdb lists one record per CDR3 protein. Seen here are a few hundred thousand distinct CDR3 sequences, 23% observed once, and the top ten hold around 26%. Time point given: persistent/refractory GD, antithyroid drugs over 5 years with positive TRAb. Extracted PBMC RNA gave rise to the TCR library. The sample consisted of peripheral blood mononuclear cells (PBMCs), taken when the disease was refractory, from a patient treated with antithyroid drugs. These receptors were obtained from a female donor with Graves disease.

To note about this clonotype: This may arise from a read error, as a much more abundant clone is one base away. This chain uses TRBV7-2 with TRBJ2-7; 7 nucleotides align to TRBD1. The CDR3 is 17 residues long. V dropped 6 bases and J dropped 6; count of bases not matched to a gene: 20. Germline loops: CDR1 SGHTA, CDR2 FQGNSA. This CDR3 reads CASSLRDSCRSRREQYF. In DNA, the CDR3 is TGTGCCAGCAGTTTGAGGGACAGCTGTCGTTCGCGGCGCGAGCAGTACTTC.

In this sample, this clonotype turned up many times. The rearrangement joins TRBV2 to TRBJ2-2; either TRBD1 or TRBD2 may supply D (5 bases each). The CDR3 contains 14 residues. In germline, CDR1 is SNHLY, CDR2 FYNNEI. The germline V and J ends were trimmed by 4 bases and 8 bases, with 14 bases remaining between them. CDR3: CASSAFLEGGELFF. The CDR3, as DNA: TGTGCCAGCAGTGCGTTCTTAGAGGGGGGGGAGCTGTTTTTT.

This clonotype was recorded many times. The chain links TRBV2 to TRBJ1-4; D not resolved. The V and J ends lost 11 bases and 6 bases respectively, with 16 bases between them. Germline V gives CDR1 SNHLY, CDR2 FYNNEI. The CDR3 extends over 13 amino acids. Written as DNA, the CDR3 is TGTGCCGCCATCAGAGTTCAGCATGAAAAACTGTTTTTT. Protein product: CAAIRVQHEKLFF.

V and J are TRBV29-1 and TRBJ2-7; D possibly corresponds to TRBD1 (5 bases). Germline CDR1 reads SQVTM; CDR2 reads ANQGSEA. This CDR3 is built from 11 residues. Trimming pared 7 bases from V and 3 bases from J, leaving 10 bases between. CDR3 nucleotides: TGCAGCGCCTATGACAGCTACGAGCAGTACTTC. Translation: CSAYDSYEQYF.

This clonotype has a handful of counts. V usage is TRBV6-1 and J usage is TRBJ2-2; D unclear. This CDR3 is 15 amino acids long. Per the germline V gene, CDR1 is MNHNS and CDR2 is SASEGT. Trimming removed 6 bases at V and 1 base at J, with 12 bases between. CDR3 region: CASRSGPLNTGELFF. The DNA of the CDR3 is TGTGCCAGCAGATCCGGACCCTTGAACACCGGGGAGCTGTTTTTT.

This clonotype was seen repeatedly, ten times or more. This chain links TRBV28 with TRBJ1-2, with 7 bases matching TRBD1. CDR3 length equals 12 residues. The trim removed 6 bases at V and 8 bases at J, leaving 6 bases unmatched. Germline V gene sequence: CDR1 MDHEN, CDR2 SYDVKM. CDR3 sequence reads: CASRGRGRGYTF. As DNA, the CDR3 is TGTGCCAGCAGAGGAAGGGGGCGAGGCTACACCTTC.

There are many counts of this clonotype. V usage is TRBV18 and J usage is TRBJ2-5; D is undetermined. The CDR3 spans 13 residues. Trimming left V 9 bases short and J 2 bases short, with 13 bases between. Per germline, CDR1 KGHSH and CDR2 LQKENI. The CDR3 DNA sequence: TGTGCCAGTCATCGGACGGAGCAAGAGACCCAGTACTTC. As protein: CASHRTEQETQYF.

The J gene is TRBJ2-1, the V gene TRBV5-1; D possibly matches TRBD1 or TRBD2 (5 bases each). Trimming left V 5 bases short and J 2 bases short, with 5 bases between. The CDR3 runs to 12 residues. Germline CDR1 is SGHRS and CDR2 is YFSETQ. The CDR3: CASRGAYNEQFF. DNA of the CDR3: TGCGCCAGCAGGGGGGCCTACAATGAGCAGTTCTTC.

This clonotype turned up a few times. The chain joins TRBV7-8 to TRBJ1-2, with D unresolved. The CDR3 is 14 residues long. The germline CDR1 and CDR2 sequences are SGHVS and FQNEAQ. V lost 5 bases and J lost 0, with 10 bases in between. For the CDR3, the DNA is TGTGCCAGCAGCGCAGTTGTAGCTAACTATGGCTACACCTTC. As protein: CASSAVVANYGYTF.

In regard to this clonotype: This may stem from a read error, because a much larger clone lies one nucleotide away. The rearrangement links TRBV2 to TRBJ2-2; 14 bases match TRBD2. The CDR3 is made up of 17 amino acids. The germline V gene has CDR1 SNHLY and CDR2 FYNNEI. With 7 bases clipped from V and 7 bases from J, the junction kept 11 bases outside the gene matches. CDR3 nucleotides: TGTGCCAGCACCAGGGGACTAGCGGGAGTTCGGATCGGGGAGCTGTTTTTT. Translation gives CASTRGLAGVRIGELFF. Looking up the rest from reference TRBV2 and TRBJ2-2 gives the full variable domain: EPEVTQTPSHQVTQMGQEVILRCVPISNHLYFYWYRQILGQKVEFLVSFYNNEISEKSEIFDDQFSVERPDGSNFTLKIRSTKLEDSAMYFCASTRGLAGVRIGELFFGEGSRLTVL.

The chain uses TRBV20-1 and TRBJ2-7, with a tentative D call TRBD1 (6 bases). Germline CDR1 DFQATT, CDR2 SNEGSKA (reference sequence). The V end lost 7 bases, the J end lost 4 bases, and 20 bases lay between the germline ends. The CDR3 contains 14 residues. The CDR3 loop is CSVDPGVRVYEQYF. CDR3 in DNA: TGCAGTGTAGATCCAGGGGTAAGGGTTTACGAGCAGTACTTC.

The chain couples TRBV20-1 to TRBJ2-2; no firm D call. Trimming took 0 bases from V and 4 from J, leaving 9 bases between them. Germline V gene data show CDR1 as DFQATT and CDR2 as SNEGSKA (reference sequence). This CDR3 has 14 amino acids. CDR3 coding DNA: TGCAGTGCTAGAGACCCCAGCGCCACCGGGGAGCTGTTTTTT. This encodes CSARDPSATGELFF.

This clonotype was detected a few times. The CDR3 is CASSLGQVTSTEAFF. CDR3 DNA sequence: TGTGCCAGCAGCTTAGGTCAGGTTACCAGCACTGAAGCTTTCTTT. This chain links TRBV13 with TRBJ1-1; D remains unclear. V was trimmed by 0 bases and J by 4 bases, leaving 12 bases between them. CDR3 length: 15 amino acids. Per germline, CDR1 PRHDT and CDR2 FYEKMQ (reference sequence).